Below, 32 T cell receptor beta chains from the same sample are listed, as sequenced in a study of CD8 T cells in Susac syndrome. Random hexamers were used to reverse transcribe roughly 0.5 to 1 ug of RNA. TCRdb analysed the immunoSEQ multiplex PCR reads with MiXCR anew, one entry per CDR3 protein. Of under 200,000 distinct CDR3 sequences listed, around 93% are singletons. Sequenced sample: CD4+ T cells from PBMCs. The receptors here all came from a human donor in good health.

The chain carries TRBV7-8 and TRBJ1-6; 11 nucleotides agree with TRBD1. CDR3 length: 17 residues. Germline V lookup: CDR1 SGHVS, CDR2 FQNEAQ. V was pared by 5 bases and J by 6 bases, with 9 bases of the junction left unmatched. The CDR3 nucleotides read TGTGCCAGCAGCCCCAGGACAGGGGGCGTTGTTAATTCACCCCTCCACTTT. Its protein product is CASSPRTGGVVNSPLHF.

V gene TRBV27 combines with J gene TRBJ2-7, with TRBD1 matching over 10 bases. Germline V gene sequence: CDR1 MNHEY, CDR2 SMNVEV (reference sequence). This CDR3 spans 16 amino acids. The ends lost 6 bases at V and 6 bases at J; junction bases unmatched: 14. The CDR3 DNA reads as TGTGCCAGCAGGACGGACGGACAGGGGGGTTTCTCCGAGCAGTACTTC. Protein: CASRTDGQGGFSEQYF.

The chain links TRBV5-4 to TRBJ2-2; 7 positions agree with TRBD1. The length of the CDR3 is 16 residues. Germline V gene lookup returns CDR1 SGHNT and CDR2 YYREEE (reference sequence). V shed 3 bases, J shed 4 bases, and the junction held 9 bases outside the gene matches. CDR3 sequence reads: CASSSRQGLGTGELFF. For the CDR3, the DNA is TGTGCCAGCAGCTCAAGACAGGGTCTAGGCACCGGGGAGCTGTTTTTT.

This rearrangement joins TRBV7-9 to TRBJ2-2; TRBD1 is a possible D gene (5 bases). This CDR3 region has 17 residues. V lost 2 bases and J 5 bases, leaving 18 bases between the germline ends. Germline values: CDR1 SEHNR, CDR2 FQNEAQ (reference sequence). For the CDR3, the DNA is TGTGCCAGCAGCTTATTAACAGGACGGCTGATAACCGGGGAGCTGTTTTTT. This codes for CASSLLTGRLITGELFF.

V gene TRBV7-3 combines with J gene TRBJ1-1; 8 bases are shared with TRBD1. V gave up 5 bases and J gave up 1 base; unmatched junction bases: 6. From germline, CDR1 is SGHTA and CDR2 FQGTGA. This CDR3 spans 15 amino acids. CDR3 amino acids: CASSINDRGNTEAFF. The DNA of the CDR3 is TGTGCCAGCAGCATCAACGACAGGGGGAACACTGAAGCTTTCTTT.

The CDR3 protein is CASSSWATNEKLFF. The CDR3, as DNA: TGTGCCAGCAGTTCCTGGGCAACTAATGAAAAACTGTTTTTT. V usage is TRBV6-5 and J usage is TRBJ1-4; D call uncertain. CDR3 length: 14 residues. CDR1 and CDR2 from the germline V gene are MNHEY and SVGAGI. Trimming removed 4 bases from V and 0 bases from J, with 6 bases in between.

V and J are TRBV30 and TRBJ1-1; D might be TRBD1 (6 bases). The germline CDR1 and CDR2 sequences are GTSNPN and SVGIG (reference sequence). This CDR3 spans 15 amino acids. Trimming removed 3 bases from V and 0 bases from J, with 14 bases in between. CDR3 amino acids: CAWRQGSYMNTEAFF. The CDR3 DNA sequence: TGTGCCTGGAGACAGGGTTCTTACATGAACACTGAAGCTTTCTTT.

The chain has TRBV28 and TRBJ1-2; D gene uncertain. Trimming took 3 bases from V and 8 from J, leaving 13 bases between them. The CDR3 is 13 residues long. Germline CDR1 is MDHEN and CDR2 is SYDVKM. CDR3 loop: CASSFDSPGGYTF. Here the CDR3 DNA reads TGTGCCAGCAGTTTCGACTCTCCGGGGGGCTACACCTTC.

The gene calls are TRBV4-2 and TRBJ2-1; 7 nucleotides line up with TRBD2. Germline V gene data show CDR1 as LGHNA and CDR2 as YNFKEQ. The CDR3 extends over 15 amino acids. With V trimmed by 5 bases and J by 0 bases, 4 bases remained unmatched. As DNA, the CDR3 is TGTGCCAGCAGCGAGCGGGGAAGCTCCTACAATGAGCAGTTCTTC. Amino acids: CASSERGSSYNEQFF.

V and J are TRBV6-6 and TRBJ1-5, with D possibly matching TRBD1 (5 bases). V lost 6 bases, J lost 4 bases, and 13 bases lay in between. CDR3 size: 14 residues. CDR1 is MNHNY and CDR2 is SVGAGI in the germline V gene (reference sequence). CDR3 bases: TGTGCCAGCAGAGGACAAGCCGAGAATCAGCCCCAGCATTTT. This encodes CASRGQAENQPQHF.

This chain joins TRBV3-1 and TRBJ1-1; 8 nucleotides match TRBD1. V shed 7 bases and J 0 bases; nucleotides not matched to a gene: 4. Germline V gene data show CDR1 as LGHDT and CDR2 as YNNKEL (reference sequence). The CDR3 covers 14 residues. The CDR3 protein is CASTGQGMNTEAFF. Here the CDR3 DNA reads TGTGCCAGCACCGGACAGGGAATGAACACTGAAGCTTTCTTT.

The chain has TRBV4-2 and TRBJ2-2, with D uncertain. CDR1 and CDR2 from the germline V gene are LGHNA and YNFKEQ. Trimming removed 0 bases from V and 4 bases from J, with 9 bases in between. The CDR3 runs 15 residues. The CDR3 protein is CASSQDPRFTGELFF. CDR3 nucleotides: TGTGCCAGCAGCCAAGATCCCCGGTTCACCGGGGAGCTGTTTTTT.

This chain joins TRBV20-1 and TRBJ2-1; 8 bases agree with TRBD2. After removal of 1 base from V and 5 bases from J, the junction contained 4 bases not matched to a gene. CDR3 length: 14 residues. Per germline, CDR1 DFQATT and CDR2 SNEGSKA (reference sequence). DNA of the CDR3: TGCAGTGCTAGAGGCCAGCGGGGGCACAATGAGCAGTTCTTC. Translation gives CSARGQRGHNEQFF.

V and J are TRBV12-3 or TRBV12-4 and TRBJ1-2; D unclear. The CDR3 spans 13 residues. Trimming stripped 3 bases from V and 4 bases from J, with 9 bases between. The CDR3 bases are TGTGCCAGCAGTTTGGGCAGCCGCTATGGCTACACCTTC. It encodes CASSLGSRYGYTF.

This chain connects TRBV20-1 to TRBJ2-3; 9 bases agree with TRBD2. CDR3 size: 15 residues. CDR1 DFQATT and CDR2 SNEGSKA come from the germline V gene (reference sequence). V was clipped by 6 bases and J by 1 base; unmatched bases: 8. CDR3 sequence reads: CSAGAGGRGTDTQYF. CDR3 DNA: TGCAGTGCGGGGGCGGGGGGGCGCGGCACAGATACGCAGTATTTT.

The chain uses TRBV5-1 and TRBJ2-3; 8 positions agree with TRBD1. The V and J ends lost 5 bases and 2 bases, in that order; junction bases with no gene match: 1. The germline V gene has CDR1 SGHRS and CDR2 YFSETQ. This CDR3 comprises 13 residues. This CDR3 reads CASRTGDTDTQYF. CDR3 coding DNA: TGCGCCAGCAGGACAGGGGACACAGATACGCAGTATTTT.

The V and J genes are TRBV29-1 and TRBJ2-3; D gene unclear. CDR1 is SQVTM, CDR2 ANQGSEA, per germline. The CDR3 totals 13 residues. Deletions cut 5 bases from V and 1 base from J, with 10 bases between. The CDR3 loop reads CSVRTQGTDTQYF. The CDR3 coding sequence is TGCAGCGTTCGTACCCAGGGCACAGATACGCAGTATTTT.

This chain connects TRBV28 to TRBJ1-5, with D perhaps matching TRBD1 (5 bases). V lost 3 bases and J 4 bases, leaving 10 bases between the germline ends. The V gene's germline CDR1 is MDHEN and CDR2 SYDVKM. This CDR3 contains 14 residues. This CDR3 is CASSLQGENQPQHF. The CDR3 nucleotides are TGTGCCAGCAGTTTGCAGGGAGAAAATCAGCCCCAGCATTTT.

The chain employs TRBV29-1 and TRBJ1-5; TRBD1 might be the D (6 bases). Trimming pared 4 bases from V and 0 bases from J, leaving 10 bases between. The CDR3 loop spans 14 amino acids. Germline-derived CDR1 and CDR2 are SQVTM and ANQGSEA. CDR3 in DNA: TGCAGCGTTGGGAGGGGGGGTAGCAATCAGCCCCAGCATTTT. Its protein product is CSVGRGGSNQPQHF. Filled out from reference TRBV29-1 and TRBJ1-5, the complete variable domain reads SAVISQKPSRDICQRGTSLTIQCQVDSQVTMMFWYRQQPGQSLTLIATANQGSEATYESGFVIDKFPISRPNLTFSTLTVSNMSPEDSSIYLCSVGRGGSNQPQHFGDGTRLSIL.

The chain couples TRBV4-1 to TRBJ2-1; 15 bases are shared with TRBD2. Germline V lookup: CDR1 MGHRA, CDR2 YSYEKL. CDR3 size: 17 residues. After removal of 3 bases from V and 4 bases from J, the junction contained 4 bases not matched to a gene. This CDR3 is CASSQVGLAGGYNEQFF. CDR3 nucleotides: TGCGCCAGCAGCCAGGTCGGACTAGCGGGGGGGTACAATGAGCAGTTCTTC.

The CDR3 protein is CASSQDPRGEQYF. CDR3 DNA sequence: TGTGCCAGCAGCCAGGATCCACGAGGGGAGCAGTACTTC. The J gene is TRBJ2-7, the V gene TRBV3-1, with D maybe TRBD2 (5 bases). Looked up from germline, CDR1 is LGHDT and CDR2 is YNNKEL (reference sequence). With 3 bases removed from V and 7 bases from J, the gap between germline ends came to 13 bases. This CDR3 is built from 13 residues.

The J gene is TRBJ1-5, the V gene TRBV7-9; D remains unclear. V was pared by 7 bases and J by 1 base, with 8 bases between. The CDR3 contains 13 residues. Germline CDR1 SEHNR, CDR2 FQNEAQ (reference sequence). CDR3 in DNA: TGTGCCAGCACCCCCGGGAGCAATCAGCCCCAGCATTTT. Encoded protein: CASTPGSNQPQHF.

This sequence joins TRBV28 and TRBJ1-6; no reliable D call. The CDR3 has 15 residues. Trimming removed 4 bases at V and 4 bases at J, with 11 bases between. Germline assignment: CDR1 MDHEN and CDR2 SYDVKM. The CDR3 sequence: CASSSSEGYNSPLHF. CDR3 in DNA: TGTGCCAGCAGTTCCTCGGAGGGATATAATTCACCCCTCCACTTT. The full variable domain, in which reference TRBV28 and TRBJ1-6 provide the parts outside the CDR3, is DVKVTQSSRYLVKRTGEKVFLECVQDMDHENMFWYRQDPGLGLRLIYFSYDVKMKEKGDIPEGYSVSREKKERFSLILESASTNQTSMYLCASSSSEGYNSPLHFGNGTRLTVT.

The rearrangement uses TRBV7-2 and TRBJ2-3, with D possibly being TRBD1 (6 bases). Trimming removed 5 bases from V and 2 bases from J, with 14 bases in between. The CDR3 sequence is 15 residues long. Germline V lookup: CDR1 SGHTA, CDR2 FQGNSA. In nucleotides, the CDR3 is TGTGCCAGCAGCCTCCCGGGACACCTCACAGATACGCAGTATTTT. Translated, it gives CASSLPGHLTDTQYF.

The rearrangement uses TRBV7-6 and TRBJ2-6; no clear D gene. The ends were cut back, 4 bases at V and 4 bases at J, with 5 bases in the middle. Germline CDR1 and CDR2: SGHVS and FNYEAQ. The CDR3 runs to 13 residues. The CDR3 sequence is CASSSPGANVLTF. The DNA for the CDR3 is TGTGCCAGCAGCTCTCCCGGGGCCAACGTCCTGACTTTC. The full variable domain, in which reference TRBV7-6 and TRBJ2-6 provide the parts outside the CDR3, is GAGVSQSPRYKVTKRGQDVALRCDPISGHVSLYWYRQALGQGPEFLTYFNYEAQQDKSGLPNDRFSAERPEGSISTLTIQRTEQRDSAMYRCASSSPGANVLTFGAGSRLTVL.

The chain carries TRBV3-1 and TRBJ2-1; 7 positions match TRBD2. CDR1 is LGHDT and CDR2 is YNNKEL in the germline V gene (reference sequence). CDR3 length: 15 residues. V trimming: 2 bases; J trimming: 4 bases; junction bases outside the gene matches: 5. The CDR3 here is CASSQIQAGYNEQFF. The CDR3, as DNA: TGTGCCAGCAGCCAAATTCAAGCGGGGTACAATGAGCAGTTCTTC.

This sequence joins TRBV7-3 and TRBJ2-3; 7 nucleotides match TRBD2. The CDR3 runs 15 residues. Germline V lookup: CDR1 SGHTA, CDR2 FQGTGA. The J segment lost 2 bases and the V segment lost 4 bases, leaving 6 bases of the junction unmatched. CDR3 region: CASSSGGINTDTQYF. In nucleotides, the CDR3 is TGTGCCAGCAGCTCCGGGGGGATTAACACAGATACGCAGTATTTT.

The rearrangement uses TRBV27 and TRBJ1-1; 10 bases line up with TRBD1. J gave up 1 base and V 4 bases, and 3 bases lay outside the gene matches. The germline V gene has CDR1 MNHEY and CDR2 SMNVEV (reference sequence). This CDR3 contains 15 residues. For the CDR3, the DNA is TGTGCCAGCAGTTCGACAGGGGGCTGGAACACTGAAGCTTTCTTT. It yields the protein CASSSTGGWNTEAFF.

The J gene is TRBJ1-2, the V gene TRBV25-1, with no clear D. V lost 11 bases and J lost 6, with 10 bases in between. This CDR3 is 10 amino acids long. Per the germline V gene, CDR1 is MGHDK and CDR2 is SYGVNS. The CDR3 is CARRRDGYTF. The CDR3 nucleotides are TGTGCCCGTAGGAGGGATGGCTACACCTTC.

The chain joins TRBV6-5 to TRBJ2-3; TRBD2 aligns across 10 bases. The germline gives CDR1 MNHEY, CDR2 SVGAGI. The CDR3 has 17 amino acids. Trimming removed 2 bases from V and 6 bases from J; junction bases left unmatched: 11. CDR3 amino acids: CASSYGSGGGFFDTQYF. CDR3 nucleotides: TGTGCCAGCAGTTACGGCAGCGGGGGGGGTTTCTTTGATACGCAGTATTTT.

A single count supports this clonotype. V and J are TRBV12-3 or TRBV12-4 and TRBJ1-2, with 7 bases fitting TRBD1. The CDR3 spans 13 residues. V lost 5 bases, J lost 5 bases, and 5 bases stayed unmatched. The CDR3 loop reads CASSPGQTYGYTF. CDR3 bases: TGTGCCAGCAGTCCGGGACAGACGTATGGCTACACCTTC.

The chain employs TRBV7-3 and TRBJ1-1, with D unresolved. Per the germline V gene, CDR1 is SGHTA and CDR2 is FQGTGA. The length of the CDR3 is 13 residues. V shed 2 bases and J shed 7 bases, with 11 bases lying between them. This CDR3 reads CASSLSRFGEAFF. The CDR3 bases are TGTGCCAGCAGCTTATCCAGGTTCGGTGAAGCTTTCTTT.